What follows are 15 T cell receptor beta chains derived from one specimen sequenced in a study of spatial heterogeneity in lung cancer. Time point here: sample taken at primary tumor resection. Unsorted whole RNA samples from tumor, nontumor lung or frozen PBMC were sequenced. MiXCR, applied by TCRdb to the 5' RACE reads, yields one record per CDR3 protein. In the table there are more than 50,000 distinct CDR3 sequences, less than 9% of which are singletons. The input for sequencing was PBMCs, taken at surgery. The source is a female donor with early-stage non-small cell lung cancer.

As concerns this clonotype: The junction and the germline gene differ at one end; a read error may be behind it. The gene calls are TRBV20-1 and TRBJ1-3; TRBD1 agrees at 8 bases. The CDR3 totals 14 residues. Germline CDR1 DFQATT, CDR2 SNEGSKA (reference sequence). DNA of the CDR3: TGCAGTGTCCGAGCAGGGGGCCCTGGAAACATCATATATTTT. Translated: CSVRAGGPGNIIYF.

This clonotype was counted at least ten times. Written as DNA, the CDR3 is TGTGCCAGCAGTTACATCCCACAGGGAAAAGATGGCTACACCTTC. Translated: CASSYIPQGKDGYTF. The chain has TRBV6-2 or TRBV6-3 and TRBJ1-2, with D possibly matching TRBD1 (6 bases). This CDR3 has 15 amino acids. Trimming took 2 bases from V and 6 from J, leaving 16 bases between them. The germline gives CDR1 MNHEY, CDR2 SVGEGT.

This clonotype has only a few counts. The V and J genes are TRBV14 and TRBJ1-6, with D possibly matching TRBD1 (5 bases). Germline loops: CDR1 SGHDN, CDR2 FVKESK. The CDR3 sequence is 14 residues long. Trimming stripped 1 base from V and 7 bases from J, with 8 bases between. CDR3 DNA: TGTGCCAGCAGCCAAGGCAGGGAGAATTCACCCCTCCACTTT. This translates into CASSQGRENSPLHF. The variable domain in full, completed from reference TRBV14 and TRBJ1-6, reads EAGVTQFPSHSVIEKGQTVTLRCDPISGHDNLYWYRRVMGKEIKFLLHFVKESKQDESGMPNNRFLAERTGGTYSTLKVQPAELEDSGVYFCASSQGRENSPLHFGNGTRLTVT.

The gene calls are TRBV3-1 and TRBJ2-5; TRBD1 aligns across 7 bases. V was clipped by 4 bases and J by 1 base; unmatched bases: 6. This CDR3 has 15 residues. CDR1 and CDR2 (germline): LGHDT, YNNKEL (reference sequence). CDR3: CASSPHRQGQETQYF. The CDR3 DNA reads as TGTGCCAGCAGCCCCCATAGACAGGGCCAAGAGACCCAGTACTTC.

The table lists this clonotype with many counts. CDR3 nucleotide sequence: TGTGCCAGCAGTTACGGCTCCCCGGGACAGGCTTACGAGCAGTACTTC. Amino acids: CASSYGSPGQAYEQYF. The chain uses TRBV6-5 and TRBJ2-7; 8 nucleotides line up with TRBD1. With V trimmed by 2 bases and J by 4 bases, 10 bases remained unmatched. CDR1 is MNHEY, CDR2 SVGAGI, per germline. The CDR3 totals 16 residues.

This clonotype was observed at least ten times. CDR3 amino acids: CASNNQGKPRPQHF. DNA of the CDR3: TGTGCCAGCAATAACCAGGGGAAGCCACGGCCCCAGCATTTT. The V gene is TRBV28, the J gene TRBJ1-5; possibly TRBD1 for D (6 bases). In germline, CDR1 is MDHEN, CDR2 SYDVKM. This CDR3 contains 14 residues. Trimming left V 7 bases short and J 9 bases short, with 19 bases between.

This clonotype was observed at least ten times. The V call is TRBV7-8, the J call TRBJ2-1; TRBD2 matches 12 bases. V shed 5 bases, J shed 14 bases, and the junction held 13 bases outside the gene matches. This CDR3 region has 15 residues. Germline V gives CDR1 SGHVS, CDR2 FQNEAQ. CDR3 DNA: TGTGCCAGCAGCCAAACTAGCGGGGGGACCAAGGTGAAGTTCTTC. Translated, it gives CASSQTSGGTKVKFF.

In its sample, this clonotype was seen a few times. The rearrangement uses TRBV28 and TRBJ1-4, with D possibly matching TRBD1 (6 bases). The CDR3 extends over 15 amino acids. Germline CDR1 and CDR2: MDHEN and SYDVKM. V was trimmed by 6 bases and J by 4 bases, leaving 15 bases between them. The CDR3 nucleotides are TGTGCCAGCAGCTGGCGGGCAGGGGATAATGAAAAACTGTTTTTT. This sequence encodes CASSWRAGDNEKLFF.

This chain connects TRBV6-6 to TRBJ1-5; no reliable D call. Per the germline V gene, CDR1 is MNHNY and CDR2 is SVGAGI (reference sequence). V was cut by 0 bases and J by 2 bases, with 11 bases left in between. CDR3 length: 16 residues. CDR3 coding DNA: TGTGCCAGCAGTTACTCGGTCGGGAAGGGCAATCAGCCCCAGCATTTT. Translating it yields CASSYSVGKGNQPQHF.

This clonotype was counted ten times or more. V gene TRBV4-3 combines with J gene TRBJ1-2; no definite D call. Per the germline V gene, CDR1 is LGHNA and CDR2 is YSLEER. The CDR3 loop spans 15 amino acids. Trimming took 0 bases from V and 2 from J, leaving 10 bases between them. The CDR3 is CASSQDPLGNYGYTF. CDR3 nucleotide sequence: TGCGCCAGCAGCCAAGATCCCCTGGGCAACTATGGCTACACCTTC.

This clonotype was recorded many times. Germline is not matched at one junction end, which may reflect a read error. The CDR3: CASSADKNTGELFF. CDR3 sequence (DNA): TGTGCTAGCAGCGCGGACAAGAACACCGGGGAGCTGTTTTTT. The chain carries TRBV7-7 and TRBJ2-2; possible D gene TRBD1, 5 bases. Germline V gene lookup returns CDR1 SSHAT and CDR2 FNYEAQ (reference sequence). The CDR3 extends over 14 amino acids.

This clonotype was observed many times. The chain links TRBV20-1 to TRBJ2-1, with D tentatively TRBD1 or TRBD2 (5 bases each). CDR3 length: 14 amino acids. V was trimmed by 3 bases and J by 2 bases, leaving 11 bases between them. CDR1 and CDR2 (germline): DFQATT, SNEGSKA (reference sequence). CDR3 sequence: CSARPLGAYNEQFF. The DNA of the CDR3 is TGCAGTGCTAGGCCGTTGGGGGCCTACAATGAGCAGTTCTTC.

This clonotype was recorded a few times. The V call is TRBV29-1, the J call TRBJ2-1; 7 nucleotides agree with TRBD1. V trimming: 6 bases; J trimming: 1 base; junction bases outside the gene matches: 3. Germline CDR1 SQVTM, CDR2 ANQGSEA. This CDR3 comprises 13 residues. The CDR3 nucleotides are TGCAGCGTAGACAGGGAGTCCTACAATGAGCAGTTCTTC. Protein product: CSVDRESYNEQFF.

This clonotype turned up a few times. This chain's CDR3 is CSARGAGDPKNTGELFF. The CDR3 region has the DNA TGCAGTGCTAGAGGTGCGGGGGACCCCAAGAACACCGGGGAGCTGTTTTTT. The rearrangement links TRBV20-1 to TRBJ2-2; 7 nucleotides agree with TRBD2. The CDR3 extends over 17 amino acids. J lost 1 base, V lost 1 base, and 9 bases had no gene match. Germline V gene lookup returns CDR1 DFQATT and CDR2 SNEGSKA (reference sequence).

This clonotype was seen a handful of times. The chain combines TRBV4-2 with TRBJ1-2, with 10 bases fitting TRBD1. Germline lookup yields CDR1 LGHNA and CDR2 YNFKEQ. CDR3 length equals 17 residues. V trimming: 0 bases; J trimming: 6 bases; junction bases outside the gene matches: 10. DNA of the CDR3: TGTGCCAGCAGCCAAGAGACAGGGGGCTTAGGTGGGGATGGCTACACCTTC. It is translated as CASSQETGGLGGDGYTF.